Presented here are 21 T cell receptor beta chains from one specimen sequenced in a study of tumor-infiltrating lymphocytes in oesophageal squamous cell carcinoma. Via MiXCR, TCRdb re-called the PCR reads, giving one row per CDR3 protein. The sample contains some 16,000 distinct CDR3 sequences, over 45% of which appear only once. Sequencing input: esophageal tumor tissue. The receptors shown here come from a male donor with esophageal squamous cell carcinoma.

This chain joins TRBV6-1 and TRBJ2-1, with no clear D. The DNA end is more similar to TRBJ2-7, so the J call may be wrong. The CDR3 has 13 residues. Germline CDR1 MNHNS, CDR2 SASEGT. The CDR3 DNA follows: TGTGCCAGCAGCAGGCCTCCCCTATACGAGCAGTACTTC. This codes for CASSRPPLYEQYF.

This chain connects TRBV7-6 to TRBJ2-4; D is unclear. The end of the DNA fits TRBJ2-5 better, so the J call may be wrong. The length of the CDR3 is 14 residues. Germline V CDR1 and CDR2: SGHVS, FNYEAQ. The CDR3 coding sequence is TGTGCCAGCAGCTTAGGATCGGCCAGAGAGACCCAGTACTTC. Translation: CASSLGSARETQYF.

A word on this clonotype: A much more abundant neighbour one base away suggests this may be a read error. The chain recombines TRBV4-3 with TRBJ2-7; TRBD2 matches at 8 bases. The CDR3 covers 16 residues. Trimming cost V 1 base and J 7 bases; bases outside gene matches: 12. CDR1 LGHNA and CDR2 YSLEER come from the germline V gene. The CDR3 DNA reads as TGCGCCAGCAGCCAAGGGCGGTCGGGAGGGCCGGATGAGCAGTACTTC. It yields the protein CASSQGRSGGPDEQYF.

This sequence joins TRBV5-4 and TRBJ1-1; 8 nucleotides align to TRBD1. The CDR3 is 13 residues long. CDR1 is SGHNT and CDR2 is YYREEE in the germline V gene (reference sequence). Trimming took 3 bases from V and 7 from J; bases not matched to a gene: 5. DNA of the CDR3: TGTGCCAGCAGCTCCCAGGGGGCGATTGAAGCTTTCTTT. Its protein product is CASSSQGAIEAFF.

This clonotype appeared a few times. The conserved closing phenylalanine or tryptophan is absent in this CDR3, likely reflecting a read error. The DNA is left out, because the CDR3 cannot be placed on it with certainty; the CDR3 is given as TCRdb lists it. The rearrangement links TRBV5-1 to TRBJ2-7; the table's D call, TRBD2, has no DNA check behind it. The CDR3 has 15 amino acids, counting both end residues. Germline values: CDR1 SGHRS, CDR2 YFSETQ. CDR3: CASSLGGSNGYTFGS.

The CDR3 loop reads CAWMQGTSSPLHF. The CDR3 DNA sequence: TGTGCCTGGATGCAGGGGACGAGTTCACCCCTCCACTTT. This chain uses TRBV30 with TRBJ1-1, with a tentative D call TRBD1 (6 bases). The J call may be in error: the DNA end matches TRBJ1-6 better. The CDR3 consists of 13 residues. Germline V gene data show CDR1 as GTSNPN and CDR2 as SVGIG (reference sequence).

This rearrangement joins TRBV7-3 to TRBJ2-7; 8 bases are shared with TRBD1. Germline V lookup: CDR1 SGHTA, CDR2 FQGTGA. The V gene end was trimmed by 3 bases and the J gene end by 10 bases; junction bases not matched to a gene: 8. This CDR3 is built from 13 residues. The CDR3 is CASSFSGGELQYF. CDR3 in DNA: TGTGCCAGCAGCTTTTCAGGGGGCGAGCTACAGTACTTC. Supplemented by reference TRBV7-3 and TRBJ2-7, the full variable domain reads GAGVSQTPSNKVTEKGKYVELRCDPISGHTALYWYRQSLGQGPEFLIYFQGTGAADDSGLPNDRFFAVRPEGSVSTLKIQRTERGDSAVYLCASSFSGGELQYFGPGTRLTVT.

DNA for the CDR3: TGTGCCAGCAGCCCCAGAGACCTACCTGGGGCCAACGTCCTGACTTTC. Translating gives CASSPRDLPGANVLTF. This sequence joins TRBV5-3 and TRBJ2-6; no reliable D call. TRBV5-3 is recorded as an ORF, its role being uncertain. The V and J ends lost 8 bases and 2 bases respectively, with 17 bases between them. The CDR3 contains 16 residues.

The V gene is TRBV5-6, the J gene TRBJ2-4, with D perhaps assigned TRBD1 or TRBD2 (5 bases each). CDR3 length: 14 amino acids. V lost 3 bases, J lost 9 bases, and 16 bases lay in between. CDR1 SGHDT and CDR2 YYEEEE come from the germline V gene. DNA for the CDR3: TGTGCCAGCAGCTCCCGGGACGTACGTAGCATTCAGTACTTC. Amino acid sequence: CASSSRDVRSIQYF.

This chain links TRBV28 with TRBJ2-1; D uncertain. The J call may be wrong; the DNA end is better matched by TRBJ2-7. This CDR3 spans 11 amino acids. Germline CDR1 reads MDHEN; CDR2 reads SYDVKM. The CDR3 DNA sequence: TGTGCCAGCAGTCCACACTACGAGCAGTACTTC. Amino acid sequence: CASSPHYEQYF.

The chain is built from TRBV7-3 and TRBJ2-3; maybe TRBD1 (6 bases). In germline, CDR1 is SGHTA, CDR2 FQGTGA. V was cut by 5 bases and J by 6 bases, with 21 bases left in between. The CDR3 covers 16 residues. CDR3 sequence (DNA): TGTGCCAGCAGCCCCTCTGGGACAAGGACTCGCGATACGCAGTATTTT. This codes for CASSPSGTRTRDTQYF.

The chain combines TRBV7-2 with TRBJ1-2, with 7 bases lining up with TRBD1. Germline-derived CDR1 and CDR2 are SGHTA and FQGNSA. The J segment lost 1 base and the V segment lost 3 bases, leaving 5 bases of the junction unmatched. This CDR3 has 15 residues. The CDR3 is CASSFNRGNNYGYTF. The CDR3 DNA sequence: TGTGCCAGCAGCTTCAACAGGGGAAATAACTATGGCTACACCTTC.

By proportion, this clonotype is large. This chain links TRBV7-2 with TRBJ2-1, with D perhaps matching TRBD2 (6 bases). Germline V gene sequence: CDR1 SGHTA, CDR2 FQGNSA. This CDR3 spans 15 amino acids. Between the trimmed V and J ends, which lost 8 bases and 2 bases, there was a span of 16 bases. CDR3 DNA: TGTGCCAGCGGGGGGTTTCTTTCTACCTACAATGAGCAGTTCTTC. Its translation is CASGGFLSTYNEQFF.

The chain links TRBV6-2 or TRBV6-3 to TRBJ2-5, with 13 bases matching TRBD2. Gene TRBJ2-7 matches the end of the DNA better, so the J call may be wrong. The CDR3 has 15 residues. The V gene's germline CDR1 is MNHEY and CDR2 SVGEGT. CDR3 sequence: CASRIGLAGAGEQYF. CDR3 DNA sequence: TGTGCCAGCAGAATCGGACTAGCGGGAGCTGGCGAGCAGTACTTC.

The gene calls are TRBV7-6 and TRBJ2-3; D gene uncertain. The DNA matches TRBJ2-1 better at its end, which makes the J call doubtful. The CDR3 runs to 16 residues. Looked up from germline, CDR1 is SGHVS and CDR2 is FNYEAQ. As DNA, the CDR3 is TGTGCCAGCAGCTTAGCAGGGTGGGTCCTTTACAATGAGCAGTTCTTC. It translates to CASSLAGWVLYNEQFF.

The chain links TRBV11-3 to TRBJ2-3; tentatively, D is TRBD2 (6 bases). V gave up 0 bases and J gave up 8 bases, with 15 bases separating them. CDR1 and CDR2 from the germline V gene are SGHNT and YENEEA. This CDR3 has 15 residues. The CDR3 reads CASSLDPPTRSTQYF. For the CDR3, the DNA is TGTGCCAGCAGCTTAGACCCACCGACTAGATCTACGCAGTATTTT.

This clonotype was found a few times. The chain has TRBV7-2 and TRBJ2-1; tentatively, D is TRBD2 (6 bases). V lost 1 base and J 0 bases, leaving 16 bases between the germline ends. Germline assignment: CDR1 SGHTA and CDR2 FQGNSA. The CDR3 runs to 18 residues. CDR3 protein: CASSLVGSGWSSYNEQFF. In nucleotides, the CDR3 is TGTGCCAGCAGCTTAGTTGGTAGCGGCTGGAGCTCCTACAATGAGCAGTTCTTC. The full variable domain, its missing parts supplied by reference TRBV7-2 and TRBJ2-1, is GAGVSQSPSNKVTEKGKDVELRCDPISGHTALYWYRQSLGQGLEFLIYFQGNSAPDKSGLPSDRFSAERTGGSVSTLTIQRTQQEDSAVYLCASSLVGSGWSSYNEQFFGPGTRLTVL.

As to this clonotype: The CDR3 does not end in the conserved phenylalanine or tryptophan, so this is likely a read error. The limits of the CDR3 on the DNA are not certain, so only TCRdb's listed CDR3 is given. The chain recombines TRBV10-3 with TRBJ2-6; the table gives TRBD1 as D, unverified against the DNA. Both ends counted, the CDR3 spans 13 residues. From germline, CDR1 is ENHRY and CDR2 SYGVKD. The CDR3 here is CAIREFREQYFGA.

By share of the sample, this clonotype is medium-sized. V is TRBV10-3 and J is TRBJ2-7, with 8 bases that match TRBD1. Germline loops: CDR1 ENHRY, CDR2 SYGVKD. J lost 2 bases, V lost 6 bases, and 3 bases had no gene match. The length of the CDR3 is 13 residues. Here the CDR3 reads CAIRATGAYEQYF. CDR3 DNA: TGTGCCATCAGGGCGACAGGGGCCTACGAGCAGTACTTC.

In its sample, this clonotype was seen once. The CDR3 DNA sequence: TGTGCCAGCAGCTTGCTAGCGGGAGGACCGAACACCGGGGAGCTGTTTTTT. It yields the protein CASSLLAGGPNTGELFF. The rearrangement joins TRBV7-3 to TRBJ2-2; 11 nucleotides agree with TRBD2. The germline V gene has CDR1 SGHTA and CDR2 FQGTGA. The CDR3 loop spans 17 amino acids. V shed 3 bases, J shed 0 bases, and the junction held 3 bases outside the gene matches.

This clonotype was seen a few times. The chain joins TRBV7-6 to TRBJ2-5; 8 bases fit TRBD1. With the DNA end fitting TRBJ2-7 better, the J assignment may be wrong. The CDR3 consists of 15 residues. CDR1 and CDR2 from the germline V gene are SGHVS and FNYEAQ. CDR3 region: CASSNPGQATYEQYF. In nucleotides, the CDR3 is TGTGCCAGCAGCAACCCGGGACAGGCCACCTACGAGCAGTACTTC.